These T cell receptor beta chains were read from a single sample in a study of brain T cells in children with intractable seizures. Data came from immunoSEQ multiplex PCR; TCRdb stores just in-frame clones and leaves some out. The sample includes under 150,000 clones, around 94% of them seen just once. The sequenced sample was peripheral blood, obtained at surgery. Receptors originate from a boy younger than two with hemimegalencephaly and intractable seizures. Both conserved end residues are part of each CDR3. A D gene is named only where the DNA matches it firmly. Where a row states a size, it is once, few, many or the class of an expanded clone; other rows omit it.

j_call	v_call	d_call	clone_size	cdr3_nt	cdr3_aa
TRBJ2-4	TRBV14	TRBD2	-	TGTGCCAGCAGCCCCGAGACTAGCGGGAGAGTCTACTTC	CASSPETSGRVYF
TRBJ2-1	TRBV3-1/TRBV3-2	-	-	TGTGCCAGCAGCCAAGTGATCCGCAATGAGCAGTTCTTC	CASSQVIRNEQFF
TRBJ1-1	TRBV5-6	TRBD1	-	TGTGCCAGCAGCTCTAGGACAGGGGGGTACACTGAAGCTTTCTTT	CASSSRTGGYTEAFF
TRBJ1-2	TRBV18	-	-	TGTGCCAGCTCACCAGGGGGTGGTGGCTACACCTTC	CASSPGGGGYTF
TRBJ2-1	TRBV5-5	-	-	TGTGCCAGCAGCTTTGAGAATGGAAGTCCGTTCTTC	CASSFENGSPFF
TRBJ2-7	TRBV4-2	TRBD1	-	TGTGCCAGCAGCCAACCTGGACAGGGGTGGTACGAGCAGTACTTC	CASSQPGQGWYEQYF
TRBJ1-6	TRBV5-6	-	-	TGTGCCAGCAGCTTGCTCAAGAATTCACCCCTCCACTTT	CASSLLKNSPLHF
TRBJ1-4	TRBV6-5	-	-	TGTGCCAGCAGTTACTCGACGGGGAAAAAACTGTTTTTT	CASSYSTGKKLFF
TRBJ2-4	TRBV2	-	-	TGTGCCAGCACTCCCCTACAAGTCCTAGCCAAAAACATTCAGTACTTC	CASTPLQVLAKNIQYF
TRBJ2-3	TRBV11-3	TRBD2	-	TGTGCCAGCAGCATGCCGGCGGGAGCCCTAGATACGCAGTATTTT	CASSMPAGALDTQYF
TRBJ2-5	TRBV6-5	TRBD2	-	TGTGCCAGCAAACCCAATAGCGGGGTTGGAGAGACCCAGTACTTC	CASKPNSGVGETQYF
TRBJ1-3	TRBV18	-	-	TGTGCCAGCTCACCAATAGGGGAGAGAAACACCATATATTTT	CASSPIGERNTIYF
TRBJ2-3	TRBV28	-	-	TGTGCCAGCAGTTTGTGGGACCCCACAGATACGCAGTATTTT	CASSLWDPTDTQYF
TRBJ1-6	TRBV4-2	-	few	TGTGCCAGCAGCCAAGGGGGCTATAATTCACCCCTCCACTTT	CASSQGGYNSPLHF
TRBJ2-3	TRBV6-5	-	-	TGTGCCAGCAGTTACTCGACAGCAGATACGCAGTATTTT	CASSYSTADTQYF
TRBJ1-5	TRBV14	-	few	TGTGCCAGCAGCGGGGGGGCGAATCAGCCCCAGCATTTT	CASSGGANQPQHF
TRBJ2-5	TRBV7-3	TRBD2	-	TGTGCCAGCAGCTTAAGGCCCCTAACTAGCGGATCCCTGGATGCCCAGTACTTC	CASSLRPLTSGSLDAQYF
TRBJ2-1	TRBV5-4	TRBD2	-	TGTGCCAGCAGCGCAAAGAGCGGGAGCCACAATGAGCAGTTCTTC	CASSAKSGSHNEQFF
TRBJ2-3	TRBV7-9	TRBD2	-	TGTGCCAGCAGCGCAGGGACTAGCGGGAGGGCCGATACGCAGTATTTT	CASSAGTSGRADTQYF
TRBJ2-5	TRBV7-9	-	-	TGTGCCAGCAGCCCAGCCCTTACTACCACCAAAGAGACCCAGTACTTC	CASSPALTTTKETQYF
TRBJ2-7	TRBV2	-	-	TGTGCCAGCACTATAACAGGGTACGAGCAGTACTTC	CASTITGYEQYF
TRBJ1-2	TRBV27	-	once	TGTGCCAGCAGTCGTGGGAACTATGGCTACACCTTC	CASSRGNYGYTF
TRBJ2-5	TRBV5-1	TRBD2	-	TGCGCCAGCAGCTTCGGTGGAAGCGGGGCCCAAGAGACCCAGTACTTC	CASSFGGSGAQETQYF
TRBJ2-2	TRBV6-2/TRBV6-3	TRBD2	-	TGTGCCAGCAGTTATTCCCGACTAGCGGGAGGGCTGGCCGGGGAGCTGTTTTTT	CASSYSRLAGGLAGELFF
TRBJ2-7	TRBV27	-	-	TGTGCCAGCAGTTTACGGGGACTTTACTACGAGCAGTACTTC	CASSLRGLYYEQYF
TRBJ2-7	TRBV11-2	TRBD1	-	TGTGCCAGCAGCTTAAACGGGGCAGGGGGATCCTACGAGCAGTACTTC	CASSLNGAGGSYEQYF
TRBJ2-7	TRBV12-3/TRBV12-4	TRBD1	-	TGTGCCAGCAAGCGGACAGGCTACGAGCAGTACTTC	CASKRTGYEQYF
TRBJ2-2	TRBV15	-	-	TGTGCCACCAGCAGAGTGTTGACAGGGGAGCTGTTTTTT	CATSRVLTGELFF
TRBJ1-3	TRBV27	-	-	TGTGCCAGCAGTTTATTTGCAGGCTCTGGAAACACCATATATTTT	CASSLFAGSGNTIYF
TRBJ2-3	TRBV28	TRBD2	-	TGTGCCAGCAGTCGAGACCGACTAGCGGGAGGGCCATCAGATACGCAGTATTTT	CASSRDRLAGGPSDTQYF
TRBJ2-5	TRBV7-2	-	-	TGTGCCAGCAGCTCAGGACTGGGAGCTAGGGAGACCCAGTACTTC	CASSSGLGARETQYF